This entry lists 30 T cell receptor beta chains sequenced from one sample in a study of CD8+ T cells in alopecia areata (dated by TCRdb to between 2018 and 2020). Library method: the immunoSEQ multiplex PCR assay. To provide template for TCR sequencing, every sample had RNA extracted and reverse transcribed into cDNA. This is the immuneACCESS table as TCRdb keeps it, with only in-frame sequences that have V and J called. A part of the clones is gone; compared with another copy, unresolved V genes explain less than half, and the rest is unexplained. The sample table contains more than 75,000 clones; only one count was recorded for more than 35% of them. The top ten clonotypes cover 1% to 1.5% of the sample. The source material was CD4+ T cells sorted from blood. The origin of the receptors is a human donor with alopecia areata.

The V gene is TRBV7-2, the J gene TRBJ2-7, with TRBD2 matching 9 bases. Trimming removed 5 bases from V and 2 bases from J; junction bases left unmatched: 7. Germline CDR1 SGHTA, CDR2 FQGNSA. This CDR3 is built from 15 residues. The CDR3 coding sequence is TGTGCCAGCAGCCCGGGGCTAGCGGGGACCTACGAGCAGTACTTC. Residues: CASSPGLAGTYEQYF. The full variable domain, completed using reference TRBV7-2 and TRBJ2-7, is GAGVSQSPSNKVTEKGKDVELRCDPISGHTALYWYRQSLGQGLEFLIYFQGNSAPDKSGLPSDRFSAERTGGSVSTLTIQRTQQEDSAVYLCASSPGLAGTYEQYFGPGTRLTVT.

The chain has TRBV5-6 and TRBJ1-2, with 9 bases aligning to TRBD1. Germline CDR1 and CDR2: SGHDT and YYEEEE. This CDR3 is built from 16 residues. The V gene end was trimmed by 3 bases and the J gene end by 2 bases; junction bases not matched to a gene: 8. This CDR3 is CASSWVGTGQNYGYTF. The CDR3 bases are TGTGCCAGCAGCTGGGTGGGGACAGGGCAGAACTATGGCTACACCTTC.

The chain recombines TRBV27 with TRBJ1-3; D is unresolved. CDR1 and CDR2 from the germline V gene are MNHEY and SMNVEV (reference sequence). CDR3 size: 15 residues. Trimming removed 5 bases at V and 2 bases at J, with 13 bases between. The CDR3 here is CASSRNGFAGNTIYF. CDR3 in DNA: TGTGCCAGCAGTCGGAACGGGTTCGCTGGAAACACCATATATTTT.

This clone was seen more than once but under ten times. J is TRBJ2-6 and V is TRBV14, with 9 bases lining up with TRBD1. Germline trimming cut 2 bases from V and 1 base from J; bases unmatched to any gene: 6. Germline V gene sequence: CDR1 SGHDN, CDR2 FVKESK. This CDR3 comprises 18 residues. The CDR3 is CASSQRTGVGSGANVLTF. The CDR3 DNA reads TGTGCCAGCAGCCAAAGGACAGGGGTCGGATCTGGGGCCAACGTCCTGACTTTC.

This clone was picked up a small number of times. The chain is built from TRBV14 and TRBJ1-1; TRBD1 agrees at 8 bases. Germline V gene lookup returns CDR1 SGHDN and CDR2 FVKESK. This CDR3 has 16 amino acids. With V trimmed by 2 bases and J by 0 bases, 5 bases remained unmatched. CDR3 DNA: TGTGCCAGCAGCCAACTACAGGGGGGGCTGAACACTGAAGCTTTCTTT. This translates into CASSQLQGGLNTEAFF.

The rearrangement links TRBV30 to TRBJ2-3; no definite D call. The V gene's germline CDR1 is GTSNPN and CDR2 SVGIG (reference sequence). The CDR3 has 11 residues. Trimming pared 3 bases from V and 6 bases from J, leaving 7 bases between. DNA of the CDR3: TGTGCCTGGAGGTCAACCGATACGCAGTATTTT. Its translation is CAWRSTDTQYF.

The chain recombines TRBV4-1 with TRBJ2-3; unclear D gene. This CDR3 spans 14 amino acids. Germline loops: CDR1 MGHRA, CDR2 YSYEKL. Trimming pared 3 bases from V and 6 bases from J, leaving 13 bases between. CDR3 DNA: TGCGCCAGCAGCCATGTCGCGATAGGGGATACGCAGTATTTT. This gives the protein CASSHVAIGDTQYF.

The chain joins TRBV27 to TRBJ2-7; possible D gene TRBD2, 5 bases. The germline V gene has CDR1 MNHEY and CDR2 SMNVEV (reference sequence). This CDR3 has 15 residues. The V end lost 3 bases, the J end lost 6 bases, and 18 bases lay between the germline ends. The CDR3: CASSFGWEIGREQYF. The CDR3 DNA reads as TGTGCCAGCAGTTTCGGCTGGGAGATCGGTCGCGAGCAGTACTTC.

The chain links TRBV30 to TRBJ1-5; D is perhaps TRBD1 (6 bases). The germline gives CDR1 GTSNPN, CDR2 SVGIG (reference sequence). The ends were cut back, 4 bases at V and 3 bases at J, with 10 bases in the middle. The CDR3 contains 13 residues. The CDR3 loop reads CAWKTGPNQPQHF. The CDR3 DNA sequence: TGTGCCTGGAAAACAGGGCCCAATCAGCCCCAGCATTTT.

This clone was seen a handful of times. This chain uses TRBV4-3 with TRBJ1-4, with TRBD1 identical over 7 bases. Trimming took 3 bases from V and 2 from J; bases not matched to a gene: 3. The CDR3 is 15 residues long. CDR1 LGHNA and CDR2 YSLEER come from the germline V gene. The DNA for the CDR3 is TGCGCCAGCAGCCAGATGGGACAGACTAATGAAAAACTGTTTTTT. Its translation is CASSQMGQTNEKLFF.

There are a few counts of this clone. The J gene is TRBJ1-2, the V gene TRBV18; no reliable D call. V lost 5 bases to trimming and J lost 6 bases, with 10 bases between them. The length of the CDR3 is 12 residues. The germline V gene has CDR1 KGHSH and CDR2 LQKENI. CDR3 residues: CASSGDGNGYTF. The CDR3 coding sequence is TGTGCCAGCTCAGGGGATGGTAATGGCTACACCTTC.

The genes are TRBV6-5 and TRBJ1-1, with a weak D call TRBD1 (5 bases). The CDR3 has 12 residues. The V gene's germline CDR1 is MNHEY and CDR2 SVGAGI. Trimming removed 3 bases from V and 8 bases from J, with 10 bases in between. The CDR3 nucleotides read TGTGCCAGCAGTTATAGGGGTGTGGAAGCTTTCTTT. Amino acid sequence: CASSYRGVEAFF.

The chain uses TRBV6-1 and TRBJ2-3; either TRBD1 or TRBD2 may fit D (5 bases each). The germline V gene has CDR1 MNHNS and CDR2 SASEGT. The CDR3 runs 14 residues. V was clipped by 7 bases and J by 3 bases, with 14 bases between them. The CDR3 region has the DNA TGTGCCAGCAACCGGGGCCTAGAAACAGATACGCAGTATTTT. This codes for CASNRGLETDTQYF.

This clone came up a few times. The V call is TRBV29-1, the J call TRBJ2-7, with D tentatively TRBD2 (5 bases). The germline CDR1 and CDR2 sequences are SQVTM and ANQGSEA. The ends were cut back, 4 bases at V and 7 bases at J, with 23 bases in the middle. The CDR3 totals 15 residues. The CDR3 sequence: CSVVGPGGGPWEQYF. Written as DNA, the CDR3 is TGCAGCGTTGTCGGACCCGGAGGAGGCCCCTGGGAGCAGTACTTC.

This chain uses TRBV4-1 with TRBJ2-1; 9 positions agree with TRBD1. The CDR3 runs 15 residues. Germline CDR1 MGHRA, CDR2 YSYEKL. V trimming: 3 bases; J trimming: 8 bases; junction bases outside the gene matches: 8. CDR3 sequence (DNA): TGCGCCAGCAGCCACCACGGGACAGGGATCGATGAGCAGTTCTTC. It is translated as CASSHHGTGIDEQFF.

The rearrangement joins TRBV29-1 to TRBJ2-3; a weak D match, TRBD1 (5 bases). Trimming pared 4 bases from V and 4 bases from J, leaving 9 bases between. The V gene's germline CDR1 is SQVTM and CDR2 ANQGSEA. The CDR3 spans 12 residues. CDR3 protein: CSVVFRADTQYF. The DNA of the CDR3 is TGCAGCGTTGTCTTCAGGGCAGATACGCAGTATTTT.

This clone was recorded a few times. V and J are TRBV7-9 and TRBJ2-3; no clear D gene. CDR1 is SEHNR and CDR2 is FQNEAQ in the germline V gene (reference sequence). The V end was cut by 4 bases, the J end by 10 bases, with 15 bases between. The CDR3 is 13 amino acids. CDR3 in amino acids: CASSSSSGDSQYF. The CDR3 bases are TGTGCCAGCAGCTCCTCCTCCGGCGACTCGCAGTATTTT.

This sequence joins TRBV29-1 and TRBJ2-1; 8 bases align to TRBD2. V shed 8 bases, J shed 1 base, and the junction held 7 bases outside the gene matches. The germline CDR1 and CDR2 sequences are SQVTM and ANQGSEA. The CDR3 runs to 14 residues. The CDR3 region has the DNA TGCAGCACGCAAGCGGGAGTATCCTACAATGAGCAGTTCTTC. The encoded protein is CSTQAGVSYNEQFF.

V is TRBV30 and J is TRBJ1-1; D perhaps matches TRBD1 (5 bases). CDR1 is GTSNPN, CDR2 SVGIG, per germline (reference sequence). V lost 4 bases to trimming and J lost 0 bases, with 12 bases between them. There are 14 residues in the CDR3. Here the CDR3 reads CAWTQGPVNTEAFF. The CDR3 nucleotides read TGTGCCTGGACCCAGGGACCCGTGAACACTGAAGCTTTCTTT. The full variable domain, completed using reference TRBV30 and TRBJ1-1, is SQTIHQWPATLVQPVGSPLSLECTVEGTSNPNLYWYRQAAGRGLQLLFYSVGIGQISSEVPQNLSASRPQDRQFILSSKKLLLSDSGFYLCAWTQGPVNTEAFFGQGTRLTVV.

Only a few counts were recorded for this clone. The CDR3 region has the DNA TGTGCCAGCTCAGGACAGAGCTCTGGGGCCAACGTCCTGACTTTC. Amino acids: CASSGQSSGANVLTF. This chain joins TRBV18 and TRBJ2-6; D possibly corresponds to TRBD1 (6 bases). The length of the CDR3 is 15 residues. Germline V gene data show CDR1 as KGHSH and CDR2 as LQKENI. V lost 5 bases, J lost 0 bases, and 8 bases lay in between.

The gene calls are TRBV6-6 and TRBJ2-7; D unclear. CDR3 length equals 14 residues. Trimming pared 7 bases from V and 6 bases from J, leaving 19 bases between. Germline loops: CDR1 MNHNY, CDR2 SVGAGI (reference sequence). CDR3 amino acids: CASTRTRQRIEQYF. The CDR3 DNA is TGTGCCAGCACCCGCACCCGACAACGGATCGAGCAGTACTTC.

The chain has TRBV18 and TRBJ1-1; D possibly corresponds to TRBD1 (5 bases). V lost 4 bases and J 1 base, leaving 10 bases between the germline ends. Germline CDR1 is KGHSH and CDR2 is LQKENI. The CDR3 spans 14 residues. The CDR3 protein is CASSRLDKNTEAFF. The DNA for the CDR3 is TGTGCCAGCTCACGCCTGGACAAGAACACTGAAGCTTTCTTT.

This clone was seen ten or more times. This chain joins TRBV14 and TRBJ1-3; D gene uncertain. The CDR3 runs 16 residues. Germline-derived CDR1 and CDR2 are SGHDN and FVKESK. The V end lost 6 bases, the J end lost 0 bases, and 15 bases lay between the germline ends. CDR3: CASSRGWQSSGNTIYF. The CDR3 bases are TGTGCCAGCAGTCGAGGGTGGCAGAGCTCTGGAAACACCATATATTTT.

The V call is TRBV30, the J call TRBJ2-3; D call uncertain. Trimming left V 4 bases short and J 2 bases short, with 4 bases between. Germline CDR1 is GTSNPN and CDR2 is SVGIG (reference sequence). This CDR3 comprises 11 residues. Here the CDR3 reads CAWTNTDTQYF. The CDR3 coding sequence is TGTGCCTGGACCAACACAGATACGCAGTATTTT.

This rearrangement joins TRBV29-1 to TRBJ2-1, with TRBD2 matching 7 bases. This CDR3 contains 12 residues. Looked up from germline, CDR1 is SQVTM and CDR2 is ANQGSEA. The trim removed 4 bases at V and 7 bases at J, leaving 4 bases unmatched. The CDR3 DNA sequence: TGCAGCGTTGTCCTAGCGGTTAATGAGCAGTTCTTC. Protein: CSVVLAVNEQFF.

In its sample, this clone was seen a few times. V is TRBV7-9 and J is TRBJ2-7; 8 positions match TRBD1. The CDR3 consists of 13 residues. The ends lost 8 bases at V and 3 bases at J; junction bases unmatched: 6. Germline CDR1 is SEHNR and CDR2 is FQNEAQ (reference sequence). The CDR3 DNA reads TGTGCCAGCGGGCTGGGACAGGTCTACGAGCAGTACTTC. Its protein product is CASGLGQVYEQYF.

The rearrangement joins TRBV4-1 to TRBJ1-1, with D hard to call. The V and J ends lost 1 base and 7 bases respectively, with 7 bases between them. The length of the CDR3 is 12 residues. Germline values: CDR1 MGHRA, CDR2 YSYEKL. The DNA of the CDR3 is TGCGCCAGCAGCCAAGGCGGTCGTGAAGCTTTCTTT. This encodes CASSQGGREAFF.

V is TRBV7-7 and J is TRBJ2-5; a weak D match, TRBD2 (6 bases). Trimming shortened V by 5 bases and J by 5 bases, and 15 bases separated the two germline ends. CDR1 is SSHAT, CDR2 FNYEAQ, per germline (reference sequence). CDR3 size: 14 residues. DNA of the CDR3: TGTGCCAGCAGCCCACGGGACGGAGGGGAGACCCAGTACTTC. Its translation: CASSPRDGGETQYF.

The count of this clone is one. J is TRBJ2-3 and V is TRBV29-1; 7 bases are a match to TRBD2. This CDR3 is 14 amino acids long. The V segment lost 3 bases and the J segment 4 bases; nucleotides outside the gene matches: 7. Per germline, CDR1 SQVTM and CDR2 ANQGSEA. The CDR3 protein is CSVDSAGVPDTQYF. CDR3 in DNA: TGCAGCGTTGACTCTGCGGGGGTCCCAGATACGCAGTATTTT.

This chain links TRBV4-3 with TRBJ2-2; D remains unclear. Looked up from germline, CDR1 is LGHNA and CDR2 is YSLEER. V was pared by 1 base and J by 3 bases, with 6 bases between. The CDR3 totals 14 residues. CDR3 in amino acids: CASSQALYTGELFF. The DNA for the CDR3 is TGCGCCAGCAGCCAAGCTCTGTACACCGGGGAGCTGTTTTTT.